The 21 T cell receptor beta chains given below trace back to one sample, sequenced in a study of cytomegalovirus exposure and HLA in healthy donors. Measured with immunoSEQ multiplex PCR; TCRdb has only the in-frame clones, and not every one. The sample contains 250,000 to 300,000 clones, just over 85% of which appear only once. The source material was PBMCs. These receptors came from a young woman in good health and CMV-seronegative.

This chain joins TRBV29-1 and TRBJ1-2; D call uncertain. There are 11 residues in the CDR3. Germline V gives CDR1 SQVTM, CDR2 ANQGSEA. V was shortened by 6 bases and J by 2 bases, with 7 bases between the two germline ends. Here the CDR3 reads CSVGVNYGYTF. The CDR3 DNA is TGCAGCGTCGGAGTAAACTATGGCTACACCTTC.

The V gene is TRBV6-5, the J gene TRBJ2-7, with D unclear. This CDR3 comprises 13 residues. Germline loops: CDR1 MNHEY, CDR2 SVGAGI. The V end was cut by 1 base, the J end by 7 bases, with 11 bases between. The CDR3 protein is CASSYFQSQEQYF. The CDR3 DNA follows: TGTGCCAGCAGTTACTTCCAATCCCAGGAGCAGTACTTC.

This chain uses TRBV6-5 with TRBJ1-2; 9 bases are a match to TRBD1. V lost 4 bases to trimming and J lost 8 bases; unmatched junction nucleotides: 5. The CDR3 is 13 amino acids. Germline values: CDR1 MNHEY, CDR2 SVGAGI. CDR3 protein: CASSWTGAGGYTF. The CDR3 nucleotides are TGTGCCAGCAGTTGGACAGGGGCTGGAGGCTACACCTTC.

The rearrangement links TRBV5-1 to TRBJ2-7; D is possibly TRBD2 (6 bases). Trimming took off 2 bases at V and 2 bases at J, with 11 bases between the two ends. Per germline, CDR1 SGHRS and CDR2 YFSETQ. The CDR3 is made up of 14 amino acids. The CDR3 protein is CASSLAGDAYEQYF. Written as DNA, the CDR3 is TGCGCCAGCAGCTTAGCGGGCGACGCCTACGAGCAGTACTTC.

The chain carries TRBV28 and TRBJ1-3, with TRBD1 matching 8 bases. Trimming removed 3 bases from V and 9 bases from J; junction bases left unmatched: 10. Germline V gene lookup returns CDR1 MDHEN and CDR2 SYDVKM. This CDR3 has 15 amino acids. In DNA form, the CDR3 reads TGTGCCAGCAGTTTCCGTGCCAGGGGGCCATCCACCATATATTTT. Encoded protein: CASSFRARGPSTIYF.

The rearrangement uses TRBV7-9 and TRBJ2-7; 8 bases match TRBD1. V was clipped by 4 bases and J by 13 bases; unmatched bases: 18. CDR1 SEHNR and CDR2 FQNEAQ come from the germline V gene (reference sequence). This CDR3 is built from 15 residues. The CDR3 nucleotides are TGTGCCAGCAGCTCAGAAGGGACAGGCCCTCGAGCACAATACTTC. Its protein is CASSSEGTGPRAQYF.

The chain joins TRBV7-2 to TRBJ2-1; 7 bases match TRBD2. The germline V gene encodes CDR1 SGHTA and CDR2 FQGNSA. The CDR3 has 12 amino acids. The V gene end was trimmed by 2 bases and the J gene end by 10 bases; junction bases not matched to a gene: 2. CDR3 residues: CASSLYGGEQFF. The CDR3, as DNA: TGTGCCAGCAGCTTATACGGGGGGGAGCAGTTCTTC. Looking up the rest from reference TRBV7-2 and TRBJ2-1 gives the full variable domain: GAGVSQSPSNKVTEKGKDVELRCDPISGHTALYWYRQSLGQGLEFLIYFQGNSAPDKSGLPSDRFSAERTGGSVSTLTIQRTQQEDSAVYLCASSLYGGEQFFGPGTRLTVL.

Only one count was recorded for this clone. The chain employs TRBV18 and TRBJ1-5, with a tentative D call TRBD1 (6 bases). The CDR3 sequence is 15 residues long. Per germline, CDR1 KGHSH and CDR2 LQKENI. Trimming took off 3 bases at V and 2 bases at J, with 11 bases between the two ends. The CDR3 sequence is CASSPTGLGNQPQHF. CDR3 nucleotides: TGTGCCAGCTCACCTACAGGGTTGGGCAATCAGCCCCAGCATTTT.

The chain links TRBV4-1 to TRBJ1-2; 9 bases align to TRBD1. Trimming took 4 bases from V and 5 from J; bases not matched to a gene: 5. The CDR3 has 14 amino acids. Germline V CDR1 and CDR2: MGHRA, YSYEKL. The CDR3 region is CASSPGQGLYGYTF. The CDR3, as DNA: TGCGCCAGCAGCCCCGGACAGGGGCTGTATGGCTACACCTTC.

The chain uses TRBV27 and TRBJ1-3; 7 bases agree with TRBD1. Trimming cost V 0 bases and J 4 bases; bases outside gene matches: 3. The CDR3 covers 15 residues. Germline CDR1 MNHEY, CDR2 SMNVEV (reference sequence). The CDR3 loop is CASSLSTGVGNTIYF. The DNA of the CDR3 is TGTGCCAGCAGTTTATCTACAGGGGTCGGAAACACCATATATTTT.

The V gene is TRBV27, the J gene TRBJ2-5, with 12 bases that match TRBD2. The CDR3 consists of 16 residues. V dropped 1 base and J dropped 5; count of bases not matched to a gene: 5. Germline CDR1 and CDR2: MNHEY and SMNVEV (reference sequence). CDR3 loop: CASSLFTSGGRETQYF. As DNA, the CDR3 is TGTGCCAGCAGTTTATTTACTAGCGGGGGGAGGGAGACCCAGTACTTC.

Only one count was recorded for this clone. CDR3 protein: CASSFPGQGTYGYTF. The CDR3, as DNA: TGTGCCAGCAGCTTCCCGGGACAGGGAACCTATGGCTACACCTTC. J is TRBJ1-2 and V is TRBV7-2; 9 bases fit TRBD1. V lost 3 bases to trimming and J lost 4 bases; unmatched junction nucleotides: 6. This CDR3 region has 15 residues. The germline gives CDR1 SGHTA, CDR2 FQGNSA.

The chain uses TRBV5-1 and TRBJ1-5; 8 bases line up with TRBD1. The CDR3 extends over 16 amino acids. V was clipped by 4 bases and J by 1 base; unmatched bases: 7. Germline V gene sequence: CDR1 SGHRS, CDR2 YFSETQ. CDR3 sequence reads: CASSPTTGESNQPQHF. CDR3 in DNA: TGCGCCAGCAGCCCCACGACAGGGGAAAGCAATCAGCCCCAGCATTTT.

The chain employs TRBV13 and TRBJ1-3; 7 bases are a match to TRBD1. The CDR3 sequence is 15 residues long. V was clipped by 5 bases and J by 0 bases; unmatched bases: 4. Germline V gene sequence: CDR1 PRHDT, CDR2 FYEKMQ (reference sequence). CDR3 loop: CASSHRGFSGNTIYF. CDR3 sequence (DNA): TGTGCCAGCAGCCACAGGGGCTTCTCTGGAAACACCATATATTTT.

The chain carries TRBV7-2 and TRBJ2-5, with a possible D match to TRBD1 (6 bases). This CDR3 has 13 amino acids. Trimming pared 8 bases from V and 1 base from J, leaving 11 bases between. The germline gives CDR1 SGHTA, CDR2 FQGNSA. The CDR3 nucleotides are TGTGCCAGCGGGGAAGGGGGCCAAGAGACCCAGTACTTC. Protein: CASGEGGQETQYF.

The chain is built from TRBV5-6 and TRBJ2-3; 7 bases map to TRBD1. Trimming removed 0 bases from V and 1 base from J; junction bases left unmatched: 11. The CDR3 runs to 18 residues. The germline CDR1 and CDR2 sequences are SGHDT and YYEEEE. The CDR3 DNA sequence: TGTGCCAGCAGCTTGGGACAGGGAGTCAAAGCACGCACAGATACGCAGTATTTT. This gives the protein CASSLGQGVKARTDTQYF.

The chain has TRBV2 and TRBJ2-6; D not certain. CDR1 is SNHLY, CDR2 FYNNEI, per germline. This CDR3 contains 14 residues. V lost 7 bases and J lost 0, with 7 bases in between. The CDR3 protein is CASKWSSGANVLTF. The CDR3, as DNA: TGTGCCAGCAAATGGAGCTCTGGGGCCAACGTCCTGACTTTC.

This clone was seen only once. The chain employs TRBV4-1 and TRBJ1-5; TRBD1 is a possible D gene (5 bases). There are 19 residues in the CDR3. Per germline, CDR1 MGHRA and CDR2 YSYEKL. V lost 5 bases and J 0 bases, leaving 23 bases between the germline ends. For the CDR3, the DNA is TGCGCCAGCAGCAGTGGTCGAAGGGCATCCGGACATAGCAATCAGCCCCAGCATTTT. It codes for CASSSGRRASGHSNQPQHF.

The count of this clone is one. The chain links TRBV4-3 to TRBJ2-3, with a tentative D call TRBD2 (7 bases). CDR1 and CDR2 (germline): LGHNA, YSLEER. This CDR3 has 18 amino acids. The V end lost 4 bases, the J end lost 3 bases, and 23 bases lay between the germline ends. This CDR3 reads CASSPSGSRGGRTDTQYF. The CDR3 DNA follows: TGCGCCAGCAGCCCGTCCGGGAGCCGCGGGGGCCGGACAGATACGCAGTATTTT.

A few counts support this clone. The CDR3 DNA reads TGTGCCAGCAGTGAAGCTGAAGACAGTCATCTCCCCTACGAGCAGTACTTC. Translated, it gives CASSEAEDSHLPYEQYF. The chain carries TRBV6-1 and TRBJ2-7, with D possibly matching TRBD1 (5 bases). Trimming took off 0 bases at V and 2 bases at J, with 17 bases between the two ends. The CDR3 length is 17 residues. Germline CDR1 and CDR2: MNHNS and SASEGT.

V gene TRBV7-9 combines with J gene TRBJ2-7; D possibly corresponds to TRBD2 (6 bases). Looked up from germline, CDR1 is SEHNR and CDR2 is FQNEAQ (reference sequence). This CDR3 is 13 amino acids long. V shed 5 bases and J shed 3 bases, with 11 bases lying between them. The DNA of the CDR3 is TGTGCCAGCAGCACCGGGACTTACTACGAGCAGTACTTC. It translates to CASSTGTYYEQYF.